The subject of this entry is one TCR beta chain. The antigen remains unidentified. The data were obtained in a study of T cell responses to AZD1222 COVID-19 vaccine. The protocol was immunoSEQ multiplex PCR, while the TCRdb copy is restricted to in-frame clones and leaves out a portion. Of some 120,000 clones listed, less than 90% are singletons. General study results and limits: Once two AZD1222 doses were given, Spike-specific TCR breadth and depth went up. Per reports, nearly half of all spike-specific TCRs target regions that are unmutated in variants. Donors were largely white British and mainly female; clonal diversity was possibly underestimated. After the peak T cell response, and only then, were repertoires sampled.

This material consisted of peripheral blood, taken on day 0 of AZD1222 vaccination. The TCR was taken from an adult in good health.

For the CDR3, the DNA is TGTGCCAGCAGCTTAGACGGGAGCTCCTACGAGCAGTACTTC. It translates to CASSLDGSSYEQYF. The genes are TRBV7-6 and TRBJ2-7; D is possibly TRBD2 (6 bases). The length of the CDR3 is 14 residues. Germline lookup yields CDR1 SGHVS and CDR2 FNYEAQ. V was shortened by 1 base and J by 0 bases, with 7 bases between the two germline ends. The full variable domain, in which reference TRBV7-6 and TRBJ2-7 provide the parts outside the CDR3, is GAGVSQSPRYKVTKRGQDVALRCDPISGHVSLYWYRQALGQGPEFLTYFNYEAQQDKSGLPNDRFSAERPEGSISTLTIQRTEQRDSAMYRCASSLDGSSYEQYFGPGTRLTVT.